This TCR beta chain is from a study of T cell repertoires in cytomegalovirus infection (dated by TCRdb to the late 2010s). Broadly, across the study: Alongside well-studied HLA-B-restricted epitopes, the peptide stimulations were aimed at recently identified HLA-C-restricted CMV epitopes, whose presentation resists viral immunomodulation. Donor HLA type was relevant to the analysis, because carriage of CMV infection together with the matching HLA type was indicated by public TCR beta signatures. Findings and caveats that apply to the study as a whole: In both this cohort and an independent roughly 350-donor cohort, the cumulative frequency of public TCR beta family members distinguished carriers of CMV infection plus the relevant HLA type. In the ex vivo response, HLA-C-restricted CMV-specific TCR beta clonotypes were dominant, and in two of eight donors the single most frequent clonotype came from this HLA-C-restricted group.

As for this clonotype: Its target antigen remains unknown. Nothing much larger sits one base from this clone, and base qualities are not available.

What the treatment or condition label conveys for this sample: in vitro stimulation with specific CMV peptide epitopes to enrich CMV-specific T cells. From the germline V gene, CDR1 is MNHEY and CDR2 is SVGAGI. From its cysteine to its phenylalanine, the CDR3 spans 15 amino acids. Only the CDR3 region is kept as DNA, spanning 45 bases read in frame from base 1. Deletion took 0 bases off V and 1 base off J, with a span of 9 bases between the germline ends. The listed sequencing device is Illumina HiSeq 1500. TCRdb reran the public reads through fastp at Q25 and MiXCR, keeping productive beta chains. Each record represents a unique CDR3 protein, reported with the most common genes and DNA among its rows. This sample gives about 830,000 distinct CDR3 sequences in total; 30% to 35% of them show up just once. 12% of the sample lies in the top ten.

Sequenced material: cultured CD8+ T cells from PBMCs, taken from culture after CMV antigen stimulation. The clonotype comes from a human donor in good health (CMV status not recorded). Some clones in this sample may be carry-over from other donors' samples. The rearranged chain carries TRBV6-5 and TRBJ1-1; the D segment cannot be called with confidence. The CDR3 loop reads CASSYSLAENTEAFF. The DNA sequence is TGTGCCAGCAGTTACTCTCTGGCAGAGAACACTGAAGCTTTCTTT.